One and the same sample provided the 5 T cell receptor beta chains below, sequenced in a study of early T cells in non-severe SARS-CoV-2 infection. TCRdb reprocessed the 5' RACE reads via MiXCR and lists one record per CDR3 protein. Of under 60,000 distinct CDR3 sequences listed, approximately 13% were seen once; the top ten hold around 9.6%. What was sequenced was whole blood. Receptors originate from an adult who was a healthcare worker with PCR-confirmed SARS-CoV-2 infection or an uninfected control (not recorded which).

In this sample, this clonotype turned up many times. V gene TRBV28 combines with J gene TRBJ2-2; 7 bases match TRBD1. Trimming at V came to 11 bases and at J to 0 bases, leaving 6 bases not matched to a gene. The CDR3 totals 14 residues. Germline V gives CDR1 MDHEN, CDR2 SYDVKM. CDR3 residues: CASWDSANTGELFF. The CDR3 DNA follows: TGTGCCTCCTGGGACAGCGCGAACACCGGGGAGCTGTTTTTT.

This clonotype was observed once. This rearrangement joins TRBV6-5 to TRBJ1-1; D not certain. The CDR3 totals 13 residues. Trimming cost V 2 bases and J 1 base, with 5 bases left between them. Germline CDR1 MNHEY, CDR2 SVGAGI. The CDR3 is CASSYEGNTEAFF. In DNA, the CDR3 is TGTGCCAGCAGTTACGAAGGGAACACTGAAGCTTTCTTT.

This clonotype was seen many times. The V call is TRBV7-3, the J call TRBJ2-7, with D uncertain. Germline assignment: CDR1 SGHTA and CDR2 FQGTGA. Trimming took 0 bases from V and 2 from J, leaving 2 bases between them. CDR3 length: 12 residues. CDR3 in DNA: TGTGCCAGCAGCTTAACCGCCTACGAGCAGTACTTC. This gives the protein CASSLTAYEQYF.

The table lists this clonotype with many counts. The chain recombines TRBV7-8 with TRBJ1-2; 9 bases fit TRBD1. CDR1 is SGHVS, CDR2 FQNEAQ, per germline. This CDR3 contains 16 residues. The junction had 9 bases not matched to a gene; V was cut back by 5 bases and J by 2 bases. The CDR3 coding sequence is TGTGCCAGCAGCCGATACACCGGGACAGGGAACTATGGCTACACCTTC. Its translation is CASSRYTGTGNYGYTF.

This clonotype was counted many times. The chain combines TRBV27 with TRBJ1-5; 7 positions match TRBD1. CDR3 length: 14 residues. CDR1 MNHEY and CDR2 SMNVEV come from the germline V gene (reference sequence). V lost 6 bases and J lost 6; bases outside the gene matches: 8. The CDR3 loop reads CASRSNRDSQPQHF. CDR3 coding DNA: TGTGCCAGCAGAAGCAACCGGGACAGTCAGCCCCAGCATTTT.